This T cell receptor beta chain derives from a study of CD8 T cells in ankylosing spondylitis. In its sample, this clonotype was seen a few times. What it binds is unknown. Findings and limits, study-wide: What seemed typical of ankylosing spondylitis blood was a TCR beta motif built from several highly homologous variants. Reports of some motif variants in reactive arthritis synovial fluid and blood predate this one.

Using quantitative 5'-RACE with molecular barcodes, the authors made TCR beta libraries. TCRdb re-called the 5' RACE reads through MiXCR, storing one row per CDR3 protein. The data hold a few hundred thousand distinct CDR3 sequences, with approximately 10% observed a single time. Germline V CDR1 and CDR2: LGHDT, YNNKEL (reference sequence). The CDR3 is 13 residues long. V dropped 4 bases and J dropped 5; count of bases not matched to a gene: 2. The receptor was derived from a female donor with ankylosing spondylitis or in good health (not recorded which). V is TRBV3-1 and J is TRBJ2-5, with 9 positions matching TRBD2. The sequenced sample consisted of blood, either unsorted or a sorted T cell fraction (not recorded which). CDR3 sequence (DNA): TGTGCCAGCAGCCCCGGACTAGCGGAGACCCAGTACTTC. Its protein is CASSPGLAETQYF.